The rows below give T cell receptor beta chains drawn from one sample of a study of T-cell reconstitution after alpha-beta-depleted transplantation in children. In TCRdb, the PCR reads were re-called with MiXCR into one record per CDR3 protein. The data contain about 300,000 distinct CDR3 sequences, just over 7.5% of them singletons. The sample consisted of peripheral blood, taken 360 days after TCRalphabeta/CD19-depleted stem cell transplant. Receptors originate from a female patient aged 2-15 years who had a stem cell transplant for Fanconi anemia, so the T cells may come from the graft donor. Each CDR3 is given with its conserved first and last residue. The D gene is left open where the match is weak.

V: TRBV20-1
length: 13
D: NA
CDR3: CSAWDTSTDTQYF

V: TRBV12-3/TRBV12-4
length: 15
D: TRBD1
CDR3: CASRRQGSPGNTIYF

V: TRBV18
length: 16
D: TRBD1
CDR3: CASSPLGQGAGNEQFF

V: TRBV4-2
length: 15
D: TRBD2
CDR3: CASSSGTSATYEQYF

V: TRBV7-2
length: 14
D: NA
CDR3: CASTLNRGPETQYF

V: TRBV20-1
length: 10
D: NA
CDR3: CSAKGNEQFF

V: TRBV5-1
length: 15
D: NA
CDR3: CASSLGQSNFDEQFF

V: TRBV3-1
length: 13
D: NA
CDR3: CASSQSAGYGYTF

V: TRBV29-1
length: 14
D: NA
CDR3: CSGGGGPNNYGYTF

V: TRBV6-2/TRBV6-3
length: 14
D: NA
CDR3: CASSYDGRNYGYTF

V: TRBV4-2
length: 14
D: NA
CDR3: CASSQFDSSYEQYF

V: TRBV6-1
length: 14
D: NA
CDR3: CASSVLDNNSPLHF

V: TRBV11-2
length: 17
D: TRBD2
CDR3: CASSFRTSGGPTDTQYF

V: TRBV18
length: 12
D: NA
CDR3: CASSFSNGEQFF

V: TRBV18
length: 14
D: NA
CDR3: CASAINGRDTEAFF

V: TRBV21-1
length: 15
D: NA
CDR3: CASSKEGSGTGELFF

V: TRBV29-1
length: 13
D: TRBD2
CDR3: CSVALAGVGTQYF

V: TRBV10-3
length: 13
D: NA
CDR3: CAISGEGNYGYTF

V: TRBV5-1
length: 14
D: NA
CDR3: CASSLGVSNQPQHF

V: TRBV12-3/TRBV12-4
length: 15
D: NA
CDR3: CASSPNVGFTDTQYF

V: TRBV5-1
length: 13
D: NA
CDR3: CASSLGQLSWQFF

V: TRBV7-6
length: 17
D: NA
CDR3: CASSLGGSGRNTGELFF